This T cell receptor (beta chain) was sequenced during a study of T cells in localized non-small cell lung cancer. Findings and limits, study-wide: It was uninvolved adjacent lung that showed the highest T cell clonality, exceeding tumor. The study detected a median approximately 50 of the top 100 tumor clones in adjacent lung. Sequencing covered just one tumor region, so heterogeneity cannot be ruled out. With higher T cell density in blood came longer overall survival.

On this clone itself: Its antigen is unidentified.

Germline loops: CDR1 SGHRS, CDR2 YFSETQ. Between the trimmed V and J ends, which lost 4 bases and 5 bases, there was a span of 19 bases. CDR3 length: 15 residues. Measured with immunoSEQ multiplex PCR; TCRdb has only the in-frame clones, and not every one. The table has over 35,000 clones, 81% seen once. Sequencing used peripheral blood mononuclear cells, obtained before any cancer treatment. The chain uses TRBV5-1 and TRBJ2-7; D remains ambiguous. The TCR sequence derives from an older male donor with stage II lung adenocarcinoma. CDR3 in amino acids: CASSDLTEMRDEQYF. For the CDR3, the DNA is TGCGCCAGCAGCGACTTGACCGAAATGCGAGACGAGCAGTACTTC.